This T cell receptor beta chain stems from a study of blood T cell repertoires in COVID-19. Study background: Researchers got acute and convalescent COVID-19 samples from the United States, Italy and Spain. In each case, the material was cDNA or gDNA derived from T cells, B-cell-depleted T cells, or PBMCs.

Study processing details: Counts of nucleated cells, estimated from reference gene primer amplification, were obtained. Clones were read by immunoSEQ multiplex PCR, and TCRdb kept only the in-frame ones, dropping some. V, J and clone size were drawn from that table, and D and trimming were deduced from the DNA. The table includes over 150,000 clones, 60% to 80% detected once. V was clipped by 5 bases and J by 5 bases, with 12 bases between them. The germline V gene has CDR1 SGHAT and CDR2 FQNNGV. The CDR3 is 14 amino acids. The V and J genes are TRBV11-2 and TRBJ1-4; TRBD1 might be the D (6 bases). Material: peripheral blood. This TCR derives from a man in his sixties or seventies with acute or convalescent COVID-19. CDR3 region: CASSLRQGNEKLFF. DNA for the CDR3: TGTGCCAGCAGCCTCAGGCAGGGGAATGAAAAACTGTTTTTT. The full variable domain, in which reference TRBV11-2 and TRBJ1-4 provide the parts outside the CDR3, is EAGVAQSPRYKIIEKRQSVAFWCNPISGHATLYWYQQILGQGPKLLIQFQNNGVVDDSQLPKDRFSAERLKGVDSTLKIQPAKLEDSAVYLCASSLRQGNEKLFFGSGTQLSVL.